This TCR beta chain was retrieved from a study of control samples from healthy donors and cancer patients. Assay used: immunoSEQ multiplex PCR; TCRdb lists only in-frame clones, some missing. Of about 190,000 clones listed, around 90% are singletons. Germline V gives CDR1 GTSNPN, CDR2 SVGIG (reference sequence). The CDR3 sequence is 16 residues long. J was trimmed by 4 bases and V by 4 bases; bases with no gene match: 12. The chain combines TRBV30 with TRBJ1-3, with 8 bases fitting TRBD1. This sequence originates from a young man in good health. The sequencing input was blood. The DNA of the CDR3 is TGTGCCTGGAAATTCCCAACAGGGGGAAAAGGAAACACCATATATTTT. This encodes CAWKFPTGGKGNTIYF.